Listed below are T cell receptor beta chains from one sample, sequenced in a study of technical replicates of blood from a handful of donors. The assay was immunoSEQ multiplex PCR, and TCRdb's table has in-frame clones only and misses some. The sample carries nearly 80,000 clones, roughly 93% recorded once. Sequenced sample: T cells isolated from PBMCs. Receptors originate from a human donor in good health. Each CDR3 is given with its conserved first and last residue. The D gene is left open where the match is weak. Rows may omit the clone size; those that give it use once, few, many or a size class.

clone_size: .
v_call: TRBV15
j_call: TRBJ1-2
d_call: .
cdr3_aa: CATRGEASYGYTF
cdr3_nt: TGTGCCACCAGGGGGGAGGCCAGCTATGGCTACACCTTC

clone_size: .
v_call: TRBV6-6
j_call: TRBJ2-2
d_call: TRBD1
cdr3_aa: CASSQTGLTGELFF
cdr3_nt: TGTGCCAGCAGCCAGACAGGGCTCACCGGGGAGCTGTTTTTT

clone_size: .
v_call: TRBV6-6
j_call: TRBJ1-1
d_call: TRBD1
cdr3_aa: CASSWGQGETEAFF
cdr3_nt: TGTGCCAGCAGTTGGGGACAGGGGGAAACTGAAGCTTTCTTT

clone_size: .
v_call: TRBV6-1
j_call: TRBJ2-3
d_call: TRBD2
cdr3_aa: CATTSGNKDTQYF
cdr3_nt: TGTGCCACCACTAGCGGGAATAAAGATACGCAGTATTTT

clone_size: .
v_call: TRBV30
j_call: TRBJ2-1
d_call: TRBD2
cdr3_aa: CAWSPGLAGALNEQFF
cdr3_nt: TGTGCCTGGAGTCCGGGACTAGCGGGAGCGCTAAATGAGCAGTTCTTC

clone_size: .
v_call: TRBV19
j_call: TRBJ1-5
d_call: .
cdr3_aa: CASSPDRTGQPQHF
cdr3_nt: TGTGCCAGTAGCCCTGACAGGACGGGCCAGCCCCAGCATTTT

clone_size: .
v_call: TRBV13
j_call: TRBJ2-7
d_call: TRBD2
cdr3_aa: CASSQTRFSGASYEQYF
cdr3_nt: TGTGCCAGCAGCCAGACAAGATTTAGCGGGGCCTCCTACGAGCAGTACTTC

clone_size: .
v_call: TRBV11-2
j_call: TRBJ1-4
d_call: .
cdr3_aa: CASSLSRAEKLFF
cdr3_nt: TGTGCCAGCAGCTTAAGCAGGGCTGAAAAACTGTTTTTT

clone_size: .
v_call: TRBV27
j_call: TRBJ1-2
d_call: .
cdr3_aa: CASSMGLTYGYTF
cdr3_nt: TGTGCCAGCAGTATGGGACTGACCTATGGCTACACCTTC

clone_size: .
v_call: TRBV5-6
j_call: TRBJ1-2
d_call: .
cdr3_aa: CASSPARYDGYTF
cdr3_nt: TGTGCCAGCAGCCCAGCCAGGTACGATGGCTACACCTTC

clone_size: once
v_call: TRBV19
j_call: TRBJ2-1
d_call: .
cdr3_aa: CASSIGIYNEQFF
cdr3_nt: TGTGCCAGTAGTATAGGTATTTATAATGAGCAGTTCTTC

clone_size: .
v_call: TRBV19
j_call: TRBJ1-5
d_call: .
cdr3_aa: CASSMLLTLEQPQHF
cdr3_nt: TGTGCCAGTAGTATGTTGCTAACCCTAGAGCAGCCCCAGCATTTT

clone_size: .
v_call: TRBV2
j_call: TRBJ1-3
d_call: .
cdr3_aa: CASFAAGPGNTIYF
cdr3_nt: TGTGCCAGCTTCGCGGCAGGGCCTGGAAACACCATATATTTT